Each of the 16 T cell receptor beta chains below was sequenced from the same sample in a study of human T cells and chemical hapten exposure. Time point given: patch test 1, 2 weeks after DPC sensitization. The sample's treatment: therapeutic diphenylcyclopropenone sensitization with weekly scalp DPC. TCRdb passed the RACE reads through MiXCR, listing each CDR3 protein once. The sample lists nearly 350,000 distinct CDR3 sequences, 6% to 8.5% occurring once. The source material was whole blood, sampled in connection with sensitization to the hapten diphenylcyclopropenone (DPC). These receptors originate from a woman under 30 with alopecia areata. Some clones in this sample may be carry-over from other donors' samples.

V is TRBV6-6 and J is TRBJ2-2, with D possibly TRBD2 on 5 matching bases. The CDR3 is 13 amino acids. Trimming took off 7 bases at V and 4 bases at J, with 10 bases between the two ends. Germline loops: CDR1 MNHNY, CDR2 SVGAGI (reference sequence). CDR3 residues: CASTQTTTGELFF. In DNA, the CDR3 is TGTGCCAGCACCCAGACTACCACCGGGGAGCTGTTTTTT.

The chain carries TRBV20-1 and TRBJ1-1; 7 bases match TRBD1. The CDR3 runs 11 residues. Trimming took 3 bases from V and 7 from J; bases not matched to a gene: 2. The germline V gene has CDR1 DFQATT and CDR2 SNEGSKA (reference sequence). The CDR3 protein is CSARGQSEAFF. In nucleotides, the CDR3 is TGCAGTGCTAGGGGACAGAGTGAAGCTTTCTTT.

The sample holds many counts of this clonotype. The genes are TRBV20-1 and TRBJ2-3, with 9 bases identical to TRBD1. This CDR3 contains 15 residues. Trimming cost V 5 bases and J 3 bases; bases outside gene matches: 9. CDR1 is DFQATT and CDR2 is SNEGSKA in the germline V gene (reference sequence). The CDR3 nucleotides read TGCAGTGCTCTGGGACAGGGAGGAGCAACAGATACGCAGTATTTT. Its translation is CSALGQGGATDTQYF.

This clonotype was picked up a small number of times. This chain joins TRBV7-3 and TRBJ2-5, with TRBD2 identical over 7 bases. Germline V CDR1 and CDR2: SGHTA, FQGTGA. CDR3 length: 15 amino acids. After removal of 2 bases from V and 2 bases from J, the junction contained 5 bases not matched to a gene. CDR3 region: CASSLRGDGQETQYF. The CDR3 DNA sequence: TGTGCCAGCAGCTTACGGGGGGACGGACAAGAGACCCAGTACTTC.

This clonotype has just a few counts. V gene TRBV6-2 or TRBV6-3 combines with J gene TRBJ1-6; D is unresolved. V shed 9 bases and J shed 4 bases, with 13 bases lying between them. CDR3 length: 14 amino acids. Germline V gene lookup returns CDR1 MNHEY and CDR2 SVGEGT. DNA for the CDR3: TGTGCCAGTTTGGACGGCGGATATAATTCACCCCTCCACTTT. Translation: CASLDGGYNSPLHF.

The gene calls are TRBV12-3 or TRBV12-4 and TRBJ1-2; no clear D gene. Trimming shortened V by 5 bases and J by 3 bases, and 7 bases separated the two germline ends. This CDR3 comprises 12 residues. The CDR3 coding sequence is TGTGCCAGCAGTCAGACGGACTATGGCTACACCTTC. Its protein product is CASSQTDYGYTF.

This clonotype was recorded a few times. The chain couples TRBV4-1 to TRBJ2-1, with 7 bases matching TRBD2. Looked up from germline, CDR1 is MGHRA and CDR2 is YSYEKL. V lost 5 bases, J lost 5 bases, and 9 bases stayed unmatched. CDR3 length: 15 amino acids. CDR3 bases: TGCGCCAGCAGCTCCACCGGCGGGGGTAACAATGAGCAGTTCTTC. It is translated as CASSSTGGGNNEQFF.

The gene calls are TRBV10-3 and TRBJ1-1; the D gene is possibly TRBD1 (6 bases). CDR1 and CDR2 (germline): ENHRY, SYGVKD. Between the trimmed V and J ends, which lost 1 base and 0 bases, there was a span of 9 bases. This CDR3 has 15 residues. CDR3 in amino acids: CAISELTGLNTEAFF. CDR3 nucleotide sequence: TGTGCCATCAGTGAGTTGACAGGTTTGAACACTGAAGCTTTCTTT.

This clonotype occurred many times. V is TRBV11-2 and J is TRBJ2-3, with D perhaps TRBD1 (5 bases). The CDR3 is 13 amino acids. The V end lost 11 bases, the J end lost 4 bases, and 16 bases lay between the germline ends. The germline V gene encodes CDR1 SGHAT and CDR2 FQNNGV. DNA of the CDR3: TGTGCCGGCGAAGGGGAAGGGGCAGATACGCAGTATTTT. Residues: CAGEGEGADTQYF.

Many counts were recorded for this clonotype. V and J are TRBV4-3 and TRBJ2-7, with TRBD2 as a possible D gene (5 bases). Trimming removed 0 bases from V and 3 bases from J, with 6 bases in between. The CDR3 extends over 13 amino acids. Germline CDR1 is LGHNA and CDR2 is YSLEER. CDR3 protein: CASSQDRGYEQYF. CDR3 in DNA: TGCGCCAGCAGCCAAGATCGGGGCTACGAGCAGTACTTC.

CDR3 amino acids: CASSLAAGTVGTEAFF. CDR3 DNA sequence: TGTGCCAGCAGTCTTGCCGCCGGGACAGTCGGCACTGAAGCTTTCTTT. The genes are TRBV28 and TRBJ1-1, with 7 bases matching TRBD1. J lost 4 bases, V lost 5 bases, and 13 bases had no gene match. CDR3 length: 16 residues. Germline V lookup: CDR1 MDHEN, CDR2 SYDVKM.

V usage is TRBV10-3 and J usage is TRBJ2-3; 13 bases fit TRBD2. V trimming: 4 bases; J trimming: 0 bases; junction bases outside the gene matches: 1. The CDR3 spans 16 residues. Germline assignment: CDR1 ENHRY and CDR2 SYGVKD. CDR3 sequence reads: CAISGGLAGSTDTQYF. In DNA form, the CDR3 reads TGTGCCATCAGTGGGGGACTAGCGGGAAGCACAGATACGCAGTATTTT.

The sample holds many counts of this clonotype. The DNA of the CDR3 is TGCAGCGTTGAGACCGACGGGGAGCAGTACTTC. It yields the protein CSVETDGEQYF. This chain links TRBV29-1 with TRBJ2-7, with D unclear. The V end lost 3 bases, the J end lost 7 bases, and 10 bases lay between the germline ends. Per the germline V gene, CDR1 is SQVTM and CDR2 is ANQGSEA. The CDR3 runs to 11 residues.

This chain joins TRBV5-1 and TRBJ2-1, with no clear D. There are 13 residues in the CDR3. V lost 3 bases, J lost 10 bases, and 14 bases lay in between. Germline V gene sequence: CDR1 SGHRS, CDR2 YFSETQ. The CDR3 sequence: CASSYLTPGEQFF. The CDR3 DNA is TGCGCCAGCAGCTACCTTACTCCCGGCGAGCAGTTCTTC.

This clonotype was counted ten times or more. CDR3 in DNA: TGTGCTAGTGGTTTGGCCCAGGGACAGGGGTATGAGCAGTTCTTC. This sequence encodes CASGLAQGQGYEQFF. The V call is TRBV12-5, the J call TRBJ2-1; TRBD1 matches at 10 bases. J lost 8 bases, V lost 1 base, and 5 bases had no gene match. This CDR3 has 15 residues. In germline, CDR1 is LGHNT, CDR2 FRNRAP.

The rearrangement uses TRBV28 and TRBJ2-3; D is unresolved. The CDR3 has 12 residues. The germline V gene has CDR1 MDHEN and CDR2 SYDVKM. V shed 9 bases and J shed 2 bases, with 9 bases lying between them. This CDR3 is CASRTLTDTQYF. The CDR3 DNA reads as TGTGCCAGTAGGACCCTCACAGATACGCAGTATTTT. The variable domain in full, completed from reference TRBV28 and TRBJ2-3, reads DVKVTQSSRYLVKRTGEKVFLECVQDMDHENMFWYRQDPGLGLRLIYFSYDVKMKEKGDIPEGYSVSREKKERFSLILESASTNQTSMYLCASRTLTDTQYFGPGTRLTVL.